The following is a T cell receptor (beta chain) sequence with its context. The data originate from a study of blood T cell repertoires in COVID-19. V was trimmed by 1 base and J by 0 bases, leaving 6 bases between them. From germline, CDR1 is SGHDT and CDR2 YYEEEE. CDR3 size: 14 residues. Using immunoSEQ multiplex PCR, the repertoire was profiled, and TCRdb retains in-frame clones only, with some absent. Of approximately 180,000 clones in the sample, 70% to 90% were seen once. This chain connects TRBV5-6 to TRBJ2-3; D unresolved. What was sequenced was peripheral blood. The TCR was taken from a man aged 40-50 years with active or convalescent COVID-19. The DNA of the CDR3 is TGTGCCAGCAGCTTGCCCGGGAGCACAGATACGCAGTATTTT. Translating it yields CASSLPGSTDTQYF.